These T cell receptor beta chains were read from a single sample in a study of blood T cell repertoires in COVID-19. Using immunoSEQ multiplex PCR, the repertoire was profiled, and TCRdb retains in-frame clones only, with some absent. The sample contains some 150,000 clones, around 76% of which appear only once. Sequenced sample: peripheral blood. These receptor sequences come from a man in his sixties with acute or convalescent COVID-19. Each CDR3 is given without its conserved first and last residue.

cdr3_aa	v_call	j_call
ASSPGAGSAQY	TRBV18	TRBJ2-5
ASSFLQGTWETQY	TRBV27	TRBJ2-5
ASSPKTVSYEQY	TRBV9	TRBJ2-7
ASSLYGRPGGTGELF	TRBV7-7	TRBJ2-2
ASSRSSVSTDTQY	TRBV19	TRBJ2-3
ASSSYTGHTNSPLH	TRBV7-9	TRBJ1-6
ASSDPSGRKKTGELF	TRBV2	TRBJ2-2
ASSRRSADTQY	TRBV2	TRBJ2-3
ASRNGQSYEQY	TRBV12-3/TRBV12-4	TRBJ2-7
ASSLEGLTEAF	TRBV5-1	TRBJ1-1
ASSLASYRAAYSNQPQH	TRBV7-8	TRBJ1-5
AISEPGTSSGF	TRBV10-3	TRBJ2-1
SVDGESGYGYT	TRBV29-1	TRBJ1-2
AWSPPGVKY	TRBV30	TRBJ2-7
ATGTSGRGSTDTQY	TRBV7-9	TRBJ2-3
ASRESGNTIY	TRBV6-5	TRBJ1-3
ASSFLATKETQY	TRBV5-1	TRBJ2-5
ASSLAGGNQETQY	TRBV5-1	TRBJ2-5
ASSPTLINEQF	TRBV4-1	TRBJ2-1
SASGGHGNYNEQF	TRBV20-1	TRBJ2-1
ASSWHRGRDTEAF	TRBV6-5	TRBJ1-1
ASSPPTSGRTTYEQY	TRBV27	TRBJ2-7
ASSAQGDRGETQY	TRBV5-1	TRBJ2-5
ASSNQLNYEQY	TRBV5-5	TRBJ2-7
ASSRLAGINEQY	TRBV28	TRBJ2-7
ASAQGTSGSLEQY	TRBV12-5	TRBJ2-7
ASSVGTLNTEAF	TRBV9	TRBJ1-1
ASSAPRPGLAPEAF	TRBV19	TRBJ1-1
ASSSMRGRQY	TRBV28	TRBJ2-7
ASSLGGARYETQY	TRBV7-2	TRBJ2-5
ASIGQPNNQPQH	TRBV28	TRBJ1-5
ASSLGQINIQY	TRBV3-1/TRBV3-2	TRBJ2-4
ASSLSGQQKGTDTQY	TRBV5-5	TRBJ2-3
ASGQDFTDTQY	TRBV19	TRBJ2-3
ASSFGQANYGYT	TRBV5-4	TRBJ1-2
ASSQGQGRLNYGYT	TRBV7-9	TRBJ1-2
ASSGSWYSGRVPYEQY	TRBV6-1	TRBJ2-7
ASSYVGTEAF	TRBV7-9	TRBJ1-1
ASSKANREGAKNIQY	TRBV21-1	TRBJ2-4
ASSTGLAGVLTQY	TRBV7-2	TRBJ2-3
AISVGQGTNNQPQH	TRBV10-3	TRBJ1-5
ASSVTGGWNQPQH	TRBV18	TRBJ1-5
ASSFGRQTGELF	TRBV5-6	TRBJ2-2
ASSAGGSSYNEQF	TRBV9	TRBJ2-1
ASSLVASGGTDTQY	TRBV5-1	TRBJ2-3
ASSPDGQNNSPLH	TRBV18	TRBJ1-6
ASSLRGLAGETQY	TRBV28	TRBJ2-5
ASSLAGYGNEQF	TRBV7-3	TRBJ2-1
ASITAGTGGGLGGYT	TRBV28	TRBJ1-2
ASSPGLGSYNEQF	TRBV6-5	TRBJ2-1
ASCGLAGVCRVTDTQY	TRBV6-4	TRBJ2-3
AWSVQSGLVAGELF	TRBV30	TRBJ2-2